This TCR beta chain was recorded in a study of cytomegalovirus exposure and HLA in healthy donors. Study information: From donors who were HLA-typed, an early data release held 81 million or so unique TCRs. Study-level points and caveats: It was reportedly the case that the classifier diagnosed cytomegalovirus status with high specificity and sensitivity.

V was cut by 1 base and J by 9 bases, with 10 bases left in between. This CDR3 has 13 residues. Germline V gives CDR1 SGHVS, CDR2 FQNEAQ. With regard to this clone: Its antigen remains unknown.

It was with 60 Vbeta and 13 Jbeta primers that the PCR ran. Under the authors' procedure: Per a later analysis, the number of unique TCR beta chains was 75 million to 90 million, of which roughly 9.9 million were shared. Profiling relied on immunoSEQ multiplex PCR, and the TCRdb table lists in-frame clones only, not all of them. That table is the source of V, J and clone size, and D and trimming were worked out from the DNA. This sample yields fewer than 120,000 clones, of which 75% to 80% are seen a single time; 1.3% belongs to the top ten. Sequencing was performed on PBMCs. This TCR was recovered from a young woman in good health and CMV-seronegative. The chain joins TRBV7-8 to TRBJ1-5; D is perhaps TRBD1 (5 bases). CDR3 in amino acids: CASSLVQASPQHF. The CDR3 DNA is TGTGCCAGCAGCTTAGTACAGGCATCGCCCCAGCATTTT.